This is a list of T cell receptor beta chains from one sample in a study of blood T cell repertoires in COVID-19. Generated by immunoSEQ multiplex PCR, the TCRdb table keeps only in-frame clones and is missing some. The sample consists of roughly 260,000 clones, about 93% of them appearing once. The material sequenced was PBMCs or T cells enriched from blood (not recorded which). All receptors come from a woman between 18 and 30 years old who had recovered from COVID-19. The CDR3 runs from the conserved cysteine through the conserved F or W. A D gene is named only where the DNA matches it firmly. Rows may omit the clone size; those that give it use once, few, many or a size class.

len	d_gene	abundance	v_gene	j_gene	CDR3nt	CDR3aa
15	TRBD2	.	TRBV9	TRBJ2-7	TGTGCCAGCAGCGTAGCAGCGGGGGGATTCTACGAGCAGTACTTC	CASSVAAGGFYEQYF
15	TRBD1	.	TRBV9	TRBJ2-7	TGTGCCAGCAGCGTCAAGGGACAGGGGGGCCACGAGCAGTACTTC	CASSVKGQGGHEQYF
16	.	.	TRBV21-1	TRBJ2-7	TGTGCCAGCAGCAAAGCGTGGGACAGGGGGCTGATCGAGCAGTACTTC	CASSKAWDRGLIEQYF
15	TRBD2	.	TRBV18	TRBJ2-7	TGTGCCAGCTCACCACGGAATAGCGGGGCCTACGAGCAGTACTTC	CASSPRNSGAYEQYF
13	.	.	TRBV12-3/TRBV12-4	TRBJ1-4	TGTGCCAGCAAGACAGATCCTAATGAAAAACTGTTTTTT	CASKTDPNEKLFF
17	TRBD2	.	TRBV12-5	TRBJ2-5	TGTGCTAGTGGTTTGGGATCTACGGGGGGGCTCCGAGAGACCCAGTACTTC	CASGLGSTGGLRETQYF
14	.	.	TRBV11-3	TRBJ1-2	TGTGCCAGCAGCTTAGAGGGGCAGTCCTATGGCTACACCTTC	CASSLEGQSYGYTF
13	TRBD2	.	TRBV12-3/TRBV12-4	TRBJ2-7	TGTGCCAGCAGTTTCGGACTAGCGGGCGAGCAGTACTTC	CASSFGLAGEQYF
13	TRBD2	once	TRBV9	TRBJ2-7	TGTGCCAGCAGCCCGTCGGGAGGGCCCGAGCAGTACTTC	CASSPSGGPEQYF
14	.	.	TRBV10-3	TRBJ1-2	TGTGCCATCAGTGTAGGGGCAGAGATCTATGGCTACACCTTC	CAISVGAEIYGYTF
15	.	once	TRBV5-1	TRBJ1-6	TGCGCCAGCAGCTTGGAGCGCTCCTATAATTCACCCCTCCACTTT	CASSLERSYNSPLHF
12	TRBD1	.	TRBV27	TRBJ1-2	TGTGCCAGCAGACAGGGGGGCGGTGGCTACACCTTC	CASRQGGGGYTF
14	TRBD1	once	TRBV27	TRBJ2-7	TGTGCCAGCAGGAGGGACAGGGTCGGCTACGAGCAGTACTTC	CASRRDRVGYEQYF
13	.	.	TRBV28	TRBJ2-2	TGTGCCAGCAGAGGCCTTAGAGGTGGGGAGCTGTTTTTT	CASRGLRGGELFF
14	.	.	TRBV7-9	TRBJ2-7	TGTGCCAGCAGCTTAGGAGGGATAATGGACGAGCAGTACTTC	CASSLGGIMDEQYF
12	TRBD1	few	TRBV7-8	TRBJ2-2	TGTGCCAGCAGCAGAGACAGGGGTCGACTGTTTTTT	CASSRDRGRLFF
15	TRBD1	once	TRBV7-6	TRBJ1-1	TGTGCCAGCAGCCCAAACCGGGACAGACCTTCGGGAGCTTTCTTT	CASSPNRDRPSGAFF
13	TRBD1	.	TRBV6-5	TRBJ1-2	TGTGCCAGCAGTTGGACAGGGGGCTATGGCTACACCTTC	CASSWTGGYGYTF
15	TRBD2	.	TRBV2	TRBJ2-3	TGTGCCAGCAGCCAACTAGCGGGGGTGCCTGATACGCAGTATTTT	CASSQLAGVPDTQYF
15	TRBD2	.	TRBV27	TRBJ2-1	TGTGCCAGCAGTGCTAGCGGGGGTCCCTACAATGAGCAGTTCTTC	CASSASGGPYNEQFF
13	.	.	TRBV12-3/TRBV12-4	TRBJ1-2	TGTGCCAGCAGTGATACAGCGCGGGTGGGCTACACCTTC	CASSDTARVGYTF
18	.	.	TRBV19	TRBJ2-6	TGTGCCAGTAGTCGGTCCGGACAGACACTCTCTGGGGCCAACGTCCTGACTTTC	CASSRSGQTLSGANVLTF
14	TRBD2	.	TRBV6-5	TRBJ2-1	TGTGCCAGCAGGCTAGCGGCTACCTACAATGAGCAGTTCTTC	CASRLAATYNEQFF
13	TRBD1	once	TRBV7-9	TRBJ1-2	TGTGCCAGCAGCCCCGGACAGGGGTATGGCTACACCTTC	CASSPGQGYGYTF
14	TRBD1	.	TRBV11-2	TRBJ1-1	TGTGCCAGCAGCAAGACAGGGGATGGAACTGAAGCTTTCTTT	CASSKTGDGTEAFF
13	TRBD2	once	TRBV7-3	TRBJ2-3	TGTGCCAGCAGCCGCGGGGGGACAGATACGCAGTATTTT	CASSRGGTDTQYF
14	.	few	TRBV28	TRBJ2-7	TGTGCCAGCAGAAAACAGGGAAATCGATACGAGCAGTACTTC	CASRKQGNRYEQYF
12	.	.	TRBV2	TRBJ1-4	TGTGCCAGCATGGGGAGTAATGAAAAACTGTTTTTT	CASMGSNEKLFF
15	.	.	TRBV28	TRBJ2-7	TGTGCCAGCTCCAGCTCCGATCCGGGTGTTTACGAGCAGTACTTC	CASSSSDPGVYEQYF
15	.	.	TRBV4-2	TRBJ1-1	TGTGCCAGCAGCCAAGGAGGCAGAATTAACACTGAAGCTTTCTTT	CASSQGGRINTEAFF